This TCR beta chain appears in the sequencing data of a study of regulatory T cells in long-lasting Graves disease. Study conclusions and caveats: Among persistent patients, a larger number of public clonotypes were shared (about 2,800) than among newly diagnosed patients (about 970).

Trimming removed 0 bases from V and 6 bases from J, with 10 bases in between. Germline V lookup: CDR1 SGHRS, CDR2 YFSETQ. The CDR3 runs 14 residues. The sample holds many counts of this clonotype. The antigen remains undetermined. The time point denotes: newly diagnosed GD, antithyroid drugs for less than 3 months. The TCR library used RNA extracted from PBMCs. A roughly 8.6-milliliter sample of peripheral blood was drawn into EDTA tubes. For TCR beta, libraries came from iRepertoire HTBI primers and Arm-PCR of CDR3 regions. Via MiXCR, TCRdb re-called the multiplex PCR reads, giving one row per CDR3 protein. The data contain 400,000 to 550,000 distinct CDR3 sequences, about a sixth of them singletons. These same data were also listed under a study on T cells in Graves' hyperthyroidism and ophthalmopathy. That paper adds: Exclusion of patients followed from uncontrolled infection, other autoimmune disease, pregnancy or lactation.

This chain uses TRBV5-1 with TRBJ2-1; unclear D gene. The specimen comprised peripheral blood mononuclear cells (PBMCs), sampled at new diagnosis, from a patient treated with antithyroid drugs. The receptor's source is a woman aged 30 to 39 with Graves disease. The CDR3 is CASSLAPPANEQFF. The CDR3 DNA reads as TGCGCCAGCAGCTTGGCCCCACCAGCCAATGAGCAGTTCTTC.